The text below deals with one T cell receptor (beta chain). V lost 1 base and J lost 6, with 14 bases in between. Germline loops: CDR1 SGHTA, CDR2 FQGNSA. CDR3 length: 15 residues. The data are from a study of blood T cell repertoires in COVID-19. Overall study context: T cells, B-cell-depleted T cells, or PBMCs supplied cDNA or gDNA.

In the authors' workflow: Researchers report that nucleated cell counts were estimated from reference gene primer amplification. Some clones are missing from TCRdb's copy, which holds only in-frame ones; the method was immunoSEQ multiplex PCR. Clone size and the V and J calls come from that table; the DNA yielded D and trimming. The data show fewer than 300,000 clones, around 82% seen once. The rearrangement joins TRBV7-2 to TRBJ2-3; no reliable D call. This receptor was taken from a woman aged 18-29 years with acute or convalescent COVID-19. Sequenced sample: peripheral blood. The CDR3 coding sequence is TGTGCCAGCAGCTTAGTTTTTTTGGCTTCGGATACGCAGTATTTT. It translates to CASSLVFLASDTQYF.